Listed here are 29 T cell receptor beta chains from one sample, sequenced in a study of T cell repertoires in cytomegalovirus infection. TCRdb reanalysed the reads using MiXCR and keeps one entry per CDR3 protein. The sample carries 300,000 or so distinct CDR3 sequences, about 25% recorded once. Specimen: PBMCs. These receptors were collected from a human donor in good health (CMV status not recorded). Some clones in this sample may be carry-over from other donors' samples.

This clonotype was found many times. The CDR3 is CASSYYSNQPQHF. CDR3 nucleotide sequence: TGTGCCAGCAGCTATTATAGCAATCAGCCCCAGCATTTT. The chain is built from TRBV7-2 and TRBJ1-5, with D unresolved. The germline V and J ends were trimmed by 4 bases and 0 bases, with 4 bases remaining between them. CDR1 is SGHTA and CDR2 is FQGNSA in the germline V gene. The CDR3 has 13 residues.

The sample holds a few counts of this clonotype. The chain joins TRBV20-1 to TRBJ2-1; TRBD2 agrees at 7 bases. J gave up 2 bases and V 3 bases, and 7 bases lay outside the gene matches. The length of the CDR3 is 15 residues. Germline CDR1 and CDR2: DFQATT and SNEGSKA (reference sequence). CDR3 loop: CSASRWAGAYNEQFF. DNA of the CDR3: TGCAGTGCTAGTCGGTGGGCGGGAGCCTACAATGAGCAGTTCTTC.

Ten or more counts support this clonotype. CDR3 loop: CASSSMETGGYRETQYF. CDR3 sequence (DNA): TGTGCCAGCAGCTCGATGGAGACAGGGGGCTATCGTGAGACCCAGTACTTC. The rearrangement uses TRBV7-6 and TRBJ2-5; 10 nucleotides agree with TRBD1. The V and J ends lost 4 bases and 5 bases, in that order; junction bases with no gene match: 13. CDR1 and CDR2 (germline): SGHVS, FNYEAQ. CDR3 length: 17 residues.

This clonotype has a count of ten or more. V and J are TRBV7-2 and TRBJ2-3, with 9 nucleotides matching TRBD2. The CDR3 is made up of 18 amino acids. Per the germline V gene, CDR1 is SGHTA and CDR2 is FQGNSA. The trim removed 0 bases at V and 5 bases at J, leaving 12 bases unmatched. This chain's CDR3 is CASSLALGGGRAGDTQYF. In DNA form, the CDR3 reads TGTGCCAGCAGCTTAGCGCTGGGGGGCGGGAGGGCCGGAGATACGCAGTATTTT. Supplemented by reference TRBV7-2 and TRBJ2-3, the full variable domain reads GAGVSQSPSNKVTEKGKDVELRCDPISGHTALYWYRQSLGQGLEFLIYFQGNSAPDKSGLPSDRFSAERTGGSVSTLTIQRTQQEDSAVYLCASSLALGGGRAGDTQYFGPGTRLTVL.

There are a few counts of this clonotype. One end of the junction is discordant with germline, which a read error may explain. The chain links TRBV5-1 to TRBJ2-1; 10 bases map to TRBD2. Germline V gene lookup returns CDR1 SGHRS and CDR2 YFSETQ. This CDR3 is 14 amino acids long. CDR3 in amino acids: CATSGGGSYNEQFF. CDR3 bases: TGCGCCACCAGCGGGGGGGGATCCTACAATGAGCAGTTCTTC.

V gene TRBV18 combines with J gene TRBJ2-2; D not resolved. The V and J ends lost 3 bases and 3 bases respectively, with 14 bases between them. The CDR3 covers 16 residues. Germline V gene data show CDR1 as KGHSH and CDR2 as LQKENI. Written as DNA, the CDR3 is TGTGCCAGCTCACCGCTCGGCCTGGGTCACACCGGGGAGCTGTTTTTT. Translating gives CASSPLGLGHTGELFF.

This clonotype was detected only a few times. This chain links TRBV28 with TRBJ1-1, with 8 bases fitting TRBD1. Unmatched junction bases numbered 10, after V lost 3 bases and J lost 4 bases. CDR1 is MDHEN and CDR2 is SYDVKM in the germline V gene. CDR3 length: 16 amino acids. The CDR3 here is CASSLDLTGAATEAFF. The CDR3 DNA reads TGTGCCAGCAGTTTGGATTTGACAGGGGCTGCCACTGAAGCTTTCTTT.

This clonotype was counted ten times or more. The rearrangement joins TRBV28 to TRBJ2-5, with 7 bases fitting TRBD1. The CDR3 is 13 residues long. Germline assignment: CDR1 MDHEN and CDR2 SYDVKM. The junction had 7 bases not matched to a gene; V was cut back by 7 bases and J by 5 bases. This chain's CDR3 is CASNRQGGETQYF. The CDR3 DNA sequence: TGTGCCAGCAACCGACAGGGTGGGGAGACCCAGTACTTC.

The chain employs TRBV12-5 and TRBJ2-2; D gene unclear. The V gene's germline CDR1 is LGHNT and CDR2 FRNRAP. Between the trimmed V and J ends, which lost 7 bases and 6 bases, there was a span of 21 bases. The CDR3 is made up of 16 amino acids. The CDR3 loop reads CASVLPKILDAGELFF. CDR3 bases: TGTGCTAGTGTCCTTCCGAAGATCCTGGACGCCGGGGAGCTGTTTTTT.

This chain joins TRBV7-2 and TRBJ1-1, with D perhaps TRBD1 (5 bases). The V gene's germline CDR1 is SGHTA and CDR2 FQGNSA. The CDR3 consists of 13 residues. V was clipped by 11 bases and J by 1 base, with 14 bases between them. The CDR3 protein is CAGASGENTEAFF. The CDR3 bases are TGTGCCGGGGCCTCCGGAGAGAACACTGAAGCTTTCTTT.

This clonotype was counted ten times or more. V usage is TRBV7-2 and J usage is TRBJ2-5, with 10 nucleotides matching TRBD2. Trimming took 2 bases from V and 4 from J; bases not matched to a gene: 4. CDR1 is SGHTA, CDR2 FQGNSA, per germline. The CDR3 consists of 15 residues. The CDR3 DNA reads TGTGCCAGCAGCTTAAGCGGGGGGGCCTTAGAGACCCAGTACTTC. Translation gives CASSLSGGALETQYF.

This clonotype was seen at least ten times. This chain connects TRBV7-2 to TRBJ2-2; D not resolved. Looked up from germline, CDR1 is SGHTA and CDR2 is FQGNSA. The CDR3 consists of 15 residues. Trimming removed 1 base at V and 4 bases at J, with 10 bases between. This CDR3 is CASSLDIQSTGELFF. CDR3 bases: TGTGCCAGCAGCTTAGATATCCAATCCACCGGGGAGCTGTTTTTT. Drawing the rest from reference TRBV7-2 and TRBJ2-2, the complete variable domain is GAGVSQSPSNKVTEKGKDVELRCDPISGHTALYWYRQSLGQGLEFLIYFQGNSAPDKSGLPSDRFSAERTGGSVSTLTIQRTQQEDSAVYLCASSLDIQSTGELFFGEGSRLTVL.

This clonotype was detected only a few times. This sequence joins TRBV29-1 and TRBJ2-3; 7 bases map to TRBD2. This CDR3 is 14 amino acids long. J gave up 1 base and V 1 base, and 2 bases lay outside the gene matches. Germline V gene lookup returns CDR1 SQVTM and CDR2 ANQGSEA. The CDR3 protein is CSVEASGGTDTQYF. The DNA for the CDR3 is TGCAGCGTTGAAGCGAGCGGGGGCACAGATACGCAGTATTTT.

This clonotype turned up a few times. This chain links TRBV28 with TRBJ1-6, with D unclear. The CDR3 spans 13 residues. Trimming took off 1 base at V and 12 bases at J, with 10 bases between the two ends. CDR1 is MDHEN and CDR2 is SYDVKM in the germline V gene. CDR3 in DNA: TGTGCCAGCAGTTTATTAACCCCTCGACCCCTCCACTTT. Translation: CASSLLTPRPLHF.

V and J are TRBV3-1 and TRBJ2-1; maybe TRBD2 (6 bases). V lost 4 bases and J 6 bases, leaving 22 bases between the germline ends. Germline values: CDR1 LGHDT, CDR2 YNNKEL (reference sequence). The CDR3 is 17 amino acids. CDR3 sequence: CASSPPRRAPRGNEQFF. In DNA, the CDR3 is TGTGCCAGCAGCCCTCCTCGGAGGGCCCCAAGAGGCAATGAGCAGTTCTTC.

This clonotype was observed a handful of times. CDR3 amino acids: CASSFADGPTGEQYF. The CDR3 bases are TGTGCCAGCAGCTTTGCTGACGGACCTACGGGCGAGCAGTACTTC. The gene calls are TRBV11-2 and TRBJ2-7, with D unresolved. Germline V gene lookup returns CDR1 SGHAT and CDR2 FQNNGV. V lost 3 bases, J lost 6 bases, and 18 bases lay in between. This CDR3 is built from 15 residues.

This clonotype occurred many times. The genes are TRBV28 and TRBJ1-5; D remains ambiguous. The CDR3 spans 16 residues. The V end lost 3 bases, the J end lost 0 bases, and 12 bases lay between the germline ends. CDR1 and CDR2 from the germline V gene are MDHEN and SYDVKM. As DNA, the CDR3 is TGTGCCAGCAGTTTGGCCGGATTCTATAGCAATCAGCCCCAGCATTTT. This encodes CASSLAGFYSNQPQHF.

This clonotype showed up many times. The rearrangement links TRBV7-2 to TRBJ1-5, with 11 bases fitting TRBD1. J was trimmed by 6 bases and V by 2 bases; bases with no gene match: 3. The CDR3 runs 15 residues. Germline CDR1 is SGHTA and CDR2 is FQGNSA. The CDR3 DNA reads TGTGCCAGCAGCTTATGGACAGGGGGCCGTCAGCCCCAGCATTTT. The encoded protein is CASSLWTGGRQPQHF.

In this sample, this clonotype turned up a few times. V and J are TRBV27 and TRBJ1-2; D gene uncertain. V lost 3 bases and J 4 bases, leaving 15 bases between the germline ends. The CDR3 contains 15 residues. Germline V lookup: CDR1 MNHEY, CDR2 SMNVEV (reference sequence). The DNA for the CDR3 is TGTGCCAGCAGTTTTTCGGGGTCTCCTAGCTATGGCTACACCTTC. As protein: CASSFSGSPSYGYTF.

This CDR3 is CASSPRSTANTEAFF. CDR3 coding DNA: TGTGCCAGCAGCCCACGCTCGACAGCGAACACTGAAGCTTTCTTT. The J gene is TRBJ1-1, the V gene TRBV7-3, with a weak D call TRBD1 (5 bases). Trimming took off 5 bases at V and 1 base at J, with 14 bases between the two ends. There are 15 residues in the CDR3. Germline lookup yields CDR1 SGHTA and CDR2 FQGTGA.

This clonotype has more than one count but fewer than ten. The chain recombines TRBV19 with TRBJ2-4; a weak D match, TRBD1 (7 bases). From germline, CDR1 is LNHDA and CDR2 SQIVND (reference sequence). V lost 6 bases to trimming and J lost 7 bases, with 13 bases between them. There are 13 residues in the CDR3. The CDR3 DNA is TGTGCCAGTAGCCCGGCAGGGGGGAACATTCAGTACTTC. This codes for CASSPAGGNIQYF. Based on the CDR3 plus reference TRBV19 and TRBJ2-4, the full variable domain is DGGITQSPKYLFRKEGQNVTLSCEQNLNHDAMYWYRQDPGQGLRLIYYSQIVNDFQKGDIAEGYSVSREKKESFPLTVTSAQKNPTAFYLCASSPAGGNIQYFGAGTRLSVL.

The rearrangement joins TRBV2 to TRBJ1-5; 9 bases agree with TRBD1. Germline V gene sequence: CDR1 SNHLY, CDR2 FYNNEI. The length of the CDR3 is 14 residues. V lost 6 bases, J lost 6 bases, and 6 bases stayed unmatched. Here the CDR3 reads CASRERTGVQPQHF. CDR3 bases: TGTGCCAGCAGAGAACGGACAGGGGTTCAGCCCCAGCATTTT.

This clonotype was seen more than once but under ten times. This chain joins TRBV28 and TRBJ1-5; D perhaps matches TRBD1 (6 bases). In germline, CDR1 is MDHEN, CDR2 SYDVKM. Trimming shortened V by 6 bases and J by 6 bases, and 15 bases separated the two germline ends. The CDR3 has 14 amino acids. CDR3 nucleotide sequence: TGTGCCAGCAGGGAGGGGGGGCCGGGTCAGCCCCAGCATTTT. Its translation: CASREGGPGQPQHF.

This clonotype was detected only a few times. V gene TRBV7-6 combines with J gene TRBJ1-5; D uncertain. Trimming shortened V by 1 base and J by 11 bases, and 15 bases separated the two germline ends. CDR3 length equals 14 residues. Germline V gene data show CDR1 as SGHVS and CDR2 as FNYEAQ. CDR3 bases: TGTGCCAGCAGCTTAGTTCGGGTGCCTCACGCCCAGCATTTT. It translates to CASSLVRVPHAQHF.

A few counts support this clonotype. The CDR3 DNA reads as TGCAGTGCTAGTAGCGGGGGAAAGCGTCCCCAGCATTTT. Its translation is CSASSGGKRPQHF. The chain recombines TRBV20-1 with TRBJ1-5; tentatively, D is TRBD1 (5 bases). This CDR3 comprises 13 residues. Germline V gene data show CDR1 as DFQATT and CDR2 as SNEGSKA (reference sequence). Trimming removed 3 bases at V and 10 bases at J, with 16 bases between.

In this sample, this clonotype turned up many times. V usage is TRBV7-9 and J usage is TRBJ2-1; 8 positions match TRBD2. This CDR3 comprises 15 residues. Germline V gene sequence: CDR1 SEHNR, CDR2 FQNEAQ (reference sequence). V dropped 5 bases and J dropped 8; count of bases not matched to a gene: 11. CDR3 nucleotides: TGTGCCAGCAGCCCCCGACTGGCGGGGGGCCATGAGCAGTTCTTC. This gives the protein CASSPRLAGGHEQFF. The complete variable domain, with remaining parts taken from reference TRBV7-9 and TRBJ2-1, reads DTGVSQNPRHKITKRGQNVTFRCDPISEHNRLYWYRQTLGQGPEFLTYFQNEAQLEKSRLLSDRFSAERPKGSFSTLEIQRTEQGDSAMYLCASSPRLAGGHEQFFGPGTRLTVL.

This clonotype was seen more than once but under ten times. The rearrangement uses TRBV7-3 and TRBJ2-1; D call uncertain. Germline V gives CDR1 SGHTA, CDR2 FQGTGA. The CDR3 contains 15 residues. The ends were cut back, 2 bases at V and 0 bases at J, with 8 bases in the middle. This chain's CDR3 is CASSLDRASYNEQFF. CDR3 bases: TGTGCCAGCAGCTTAGACCGGGCCTCCTACAATGAGCAGTTCTTC.

At least ten counts were recorded for this clonotype. The rearrangement uses TRBV7-2 and TRBJ2-1; tentatively, D is TRBD1 (5 bases). V was cut by 5 bases and J by 5 bases, with 16 bases left in between. The CDR3 is 15 amino acids. Germline assignment: CDR1 SGHTA and CDR2 FQGNSA. Here the CDR3 DNA reads TGTGCCAGCAGCCCTCAGGGAATGGTGGACAATGAGCAGTTCTTC. This translates into CASSPQGMVDNEQFF.

V and J are TRBV5-6 and TRBJ1-1; D is uncertain. CDR1 is SGHDT, CDR2 YYEEEE, per germline. V lost 3 bases and J 2 bases, leaving 8 bases between the germline ends. This CDR3 is 13 amino acids long. CDR3 loop: CASSWGQNTEAFF. The CDR3 bases are TGTGCCAGCAGCTGGGGTCAAAACACTGAAGCTTTCTTT.